This TCR beta chain was sequenced during a study of blood T cell repertoires in COVID-19. At the level of the study: Researchers got acute and convalescent COVID-19 samples from the United States, Italy and Spain.

The germline V and J ends were trimmed by 4 bases and 2 bases, with 17 bases remaining between them. CDR3 length: 16 amino acids. CDR1 and CDR2 (germline): SGHRS, YFSETQ. The authors' processing: The authors estimated nucleated cell counts from reference gene primer amplification. Assay: immunoSEQ multiplex PCR; the TCRdb copy retains only in-frame clones and omits some. V and J calls and clone size are given by that table; D and trimming were obtained from the DNA. The sample lists 180,000 or so clones, about 91% occurring once. This receptor was obtained from a woman between 25 and 40 years old with acute or convalescent COVID-19. Sequencing used peripheral blood. V gene TRBV5-1 combines with J gene TRBJ2-3; possible D gene TRBD1, 6 bases. This CDR3 reads CASSQPQGMSTDTQYF. DNA of the CDR3: TGCGCCAGCAGCCAGCCTCAGGGGATGTCCACAGATACGCAGTATTTT.